This passage covers 8 T cell receptor beta chains from one sample sequenced in a study of human T cells and chemical hapten exposure. Time point noted: pre-sensitization, week 0. This sample's treatment: therapeutic diphenylcyclopropenone sensitization with weekly scalp DPC. From the RACE reads, TCRdb called clonotypes with MiXCR, one entry per CDR3 protein. The table shows a few hundred thousand distinct CDR3 sequences, with about 8.6% occurring only once. Sequencing was performed on whole blood, taken in connection with sensitization to the hapten diphenylcyclopropenone (DPC). Source of these receptors: a middle-aged woman with alopecia areata. Some clones in this sample may be carry-over from other donors' samples.

The chain couples TRBV12-3 or TRBV12-4 to TRBJ2-1; D is unresolved. V lost 5 bases, J lost 7 bases, and 12 bases lay in between. The CDR3 length is 13 residues. The CDR3 protein is CASSIIPENEQFF. The CDR3 DNA reads TGTGCCAGCAGTATTATCCCGGAAAATGAGCAGTTCTTC.

The chain is built from TRBV7-9 and TRBJ1-4; D perhaps matches TRBD1 (6 bases). The CDR3 extends over 14 amino acids. Germline V gene data show CDR1 as SEHNR and CDR2 as FQNEAQ (reference sequence). Between the trimmed V and J ends, which lost 5 bases and 1 base, there was a span of 8 bases. The CDR3 loop reads CASSPGETNEKLFF. In DNA, the CDR3 is TGTGCCAGCAGCCCAGGGGAAACTAATGAAAAACTGTTTTTT.

The chain combines TRBV7-2 with TRBJ2-2, with a possible D match to TRBD1 (6 bases). Germline CDR1 SGHTA, CDR2 FQGNSA. This CDR3 is built from 14 residues. V was shortened by 3 bases and J by 4 bases, with 9 bases between the two germline ends. The CDR3 DNA is TGTGCCAGCAGCTTCAGGGGCGGCACCGGGGAGCTGTTTTTT. Its protein product is CASSFRGGTGELFF.

Many counts were recorded for this clonotype. The chain links TRBV5-1 to TRBJ1-1; the match to TRBD1 covers 9 bases. J was trimmed by 1 base and V by 4 bases; bases with no gene match: 5. Germline V lookup: CDR1 SGHRS, CDR2 YFSETQ. The CDR3 has 15 amino acids. The CDR3 loop is CASSPGQGTNTEAFF. The CDR3 region has the DNA TGCGCCAGCAGCCCCGGACAGGGGACGAACACTGAAGCTTTCTTT. Supplemented by reference TRBV5-1 and TRBJ1-1, the full variable domain reads KAGVTQTPRYLIKTRGQQVTLSCSPISGHRSVSWYQQTPGQGLQFLFEYFSETQRNKGNFPGRFSGRQFSNSRSEMNVSTLELGDSALYLCASSPGQGTNTEAFFGQGTRLTVV.

The chain joins TRBV5-6 to TRBJ2-2; D unclear. Germline V gives CDR1 SGHDT, CDR2 YYEEEE. CDR3 length: 16 residues. Trimming took off 0 bases at V and 5 bases at J, with 14 bases between the two ends. CDR3 sequence: CASSLGIKAPTGELFF. The CDR3 DNA follows: TGTGCCAGCAGCTTGGGAATTAAGGCCCCAACCGGGGAGCTGTTTTTT.

This clonotype was seen many times. The chain is built from TRBV7-2 and TRBJ1-5; D is undetermined. V lost 0 bases and J 4 bases, leaving 10 bases between the germline ends. Germline values: CDR1 SGHTA, CDR2 FQGNSA. The length of the CDR3 is 15 residues. The CDR3 reads CASSLAGGNNQPQHF. Here the CDR3 DNA reads TGTGCCAGCAGCTTAGCAGGCGGAAATAATCAGCCCCAGCATTTT. The full variable domain, in which reference TRBV7-2 and TRBJ1-5 provide the parts outside the CDR3, is GAGVSQSPSNKVTEKGKDVELRCDPISGHTALYWYRQSLGQGLEFLIYFQGNSAPDKSGLPSDRFSAERTGGSVSTLTIQRTQQEDSAVYLCASSLAGGNNQPQHFGDGTRLSIL.

This chain connects TRBV12-3 or TRBV12-4 to TRBJ2-5; tentative D call: TRBD2 (6 bases). V was clipped by 1 base and J by 5 bases, with 11 bases between them. This CDR3 region has 14 residues. Written as DNA, the CDR3 is TGTGCCAGCAGTTTAGGGGGACTGCTGGAGACCCAGTACTTC. Residues: CASSLGGLLETQYF.

This clonotype was picked up a small number of times. Sequence at one end of the junction differs from germline and may be a read error. The rearrangement joins TRBV28 to TRBJ1-6; D is unclear. Germline V gives CDR1 MDHEN, CDR2 SYDVKM. This CDR3 contains 12 residues. CDR3 nucleotide sequence: TGTGCCAGCAATTTACCGCCCGGCACCCTCCACTTT. This codes for CASNLPPGTLHF.